This T cell receptor (beta chain) is drawn from a study of CD8 T cells in Susac syndrome. Points on this clonotype: Its antigen is not identified.

This CDR3 is 15 amino acids long. The J segment lost 6 bases and the V segment lost 8 bases, leaving 13 bases of the junction unmatched. Germline V gene sequence: CDR1 MNHEY, CDR2 SVGAGI. When the RNA was reverse transcribed, random hexamers were used with an input of roughly 0.5 to 1 ug. The TCR beta CDR3 was amplified by immunoSEQ multiplex PCR across 54 Vbeta, 13 Jbeta. MiXCR was run by TCRdb on the immunoSEQ multiplex PCR reads, yielding one entry per CDR3 protein. This sample has about 71,000 distinct CDR3 sequences, with 93% found just once. The study sequenced TCR beta in blood CD8+ and CD4+ T cells. Overall study results and limits: No clonal expansion appeared among CD4+ T cells in Susac patients.

The chain joins TRBV6-5 to TRBJ1-3; 7 bases agree with TRBD1. Sequencing was performed on CD4+ T cells from PBMCs. This sequence originates from a human donor with Susac syndrome. The CDR3 spells CASSRDRAAKNTIYF. DNA of the CDR3: TGTGCCAGCTCCCGCGACAGGGCTGCTAAAAACACCATATATTTT.